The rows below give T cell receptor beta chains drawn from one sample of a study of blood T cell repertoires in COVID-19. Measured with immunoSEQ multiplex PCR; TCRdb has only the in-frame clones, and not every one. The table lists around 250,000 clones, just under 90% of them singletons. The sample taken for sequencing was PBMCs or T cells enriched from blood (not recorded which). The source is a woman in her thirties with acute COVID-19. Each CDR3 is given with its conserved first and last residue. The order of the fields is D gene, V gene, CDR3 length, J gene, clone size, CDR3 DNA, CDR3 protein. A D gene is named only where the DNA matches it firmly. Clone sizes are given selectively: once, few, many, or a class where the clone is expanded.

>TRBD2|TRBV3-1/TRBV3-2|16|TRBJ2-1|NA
TGTGCCAGCAGCAGTCCTAGCGGGGAGTCCTACAATGAGCAGTTCTTC
CASSSPSGESYNEQFF
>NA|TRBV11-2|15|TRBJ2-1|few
TGTGCCAGCAGCTTACAGGGGGGACCCTACAATGAGCAGTTCTTC
CASSLQGGPYNEQFF
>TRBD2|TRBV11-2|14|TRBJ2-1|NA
TGTGCCAGCATCCGTAGCGGGAGCGGTAATGAGCAGTTCTTC
CASIRSGSGNEQFF
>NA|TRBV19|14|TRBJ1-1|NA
TGTGCCAGTAGTCACCGGGAAATGAACACTGAAGCTTTCTTT
CASSHREMNTEAFF
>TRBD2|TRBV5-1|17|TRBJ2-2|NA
TGCGCCAGCAGCCCCGTCTCAGCGGGAGGGTACACCGGGGAGCTGTTTTTT
CASSPVSAGGYTGELFF
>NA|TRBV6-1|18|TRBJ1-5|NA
TGTGCCAGCAGTGGTTTCCCCCGCGGGCTTTATAGCAATCAGCCCCAGCATTTT
CASSGFPRGLYSNQPQHF
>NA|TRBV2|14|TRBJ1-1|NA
TGTGCCAGCAGTGAATTTGGGGGGTTGACTGAAGCTTTCTTT
CASSEFGGLTEAFF
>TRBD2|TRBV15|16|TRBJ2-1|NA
TGTGCCACCAGCAGGACAGTAGCGGGAGTCTACAATGAGCAGTTCTTC
CATSRTVAGVYNEQFF
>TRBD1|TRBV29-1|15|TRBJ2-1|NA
TGCAGCGTTGAGTTCTGGTCAGGGGGATATCGTGAGCAGTTCTTC
CSVEFWSGGYREQFF
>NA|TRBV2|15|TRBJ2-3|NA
TGTGCCAGCAGACCGAGCGGGTTATTCACAGATACGCAGTATTTT
CASRPSGLFTDTQYF
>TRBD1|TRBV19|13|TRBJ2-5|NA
TGTGCCAGTAGTGACAGGGGGCGCGAGACCCAGTACTTC
CASSDRGRETQYF
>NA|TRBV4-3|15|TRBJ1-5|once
TGCGCCAGCAGCCAAGAATTGGGGCACCATCAGCCCCAGCATTTT
CASSQELGHHQPQHF
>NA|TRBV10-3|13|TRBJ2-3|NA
TGTGGGATGGCTAGCGCTAGCACAGATACGCAGTATTTT
CGMASASTDTQYF
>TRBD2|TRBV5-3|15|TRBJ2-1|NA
TGTGCCAGAAGCTGCTGGACTAGTTGTTACGATGAGCAGTTCTTC
CARSCWTSCYDEQFF
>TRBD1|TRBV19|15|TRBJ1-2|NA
TGTGCCAGTAGTGGCAGCTCACAGGGGGCGACTGGCTACACCTTC
CASSGSSQGATGYTF
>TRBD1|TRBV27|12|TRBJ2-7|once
TGTGCCAGCAGTACCAGGGGGTACGAGCAGTACTTC
CASSTRGYEQYF
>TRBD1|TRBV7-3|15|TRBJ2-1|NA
TGTGCCAGCAGCTTGGACAGGGGACACTACAATGAGCAGTTCTTC
CASSLDRGHYNEQFF
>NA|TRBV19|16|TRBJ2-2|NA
TGTGCCAGTAGTATGGGGGAGGCTTCCGAACGGGGGGAGCTGTTTTTT
CASSMGEASERGELFF
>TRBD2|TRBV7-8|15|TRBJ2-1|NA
TGTGCCAGCAGCTCGACTAGCCCGGAGTACAATGAGCAGTTCTTC
CASSSTSPEYNEQFF
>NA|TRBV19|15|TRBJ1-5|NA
TGTGCCAGTAGCTCAGGGGACGGTAGCAATCAGCCCCAGCATTTT
CASSSGDGSNQPQHF
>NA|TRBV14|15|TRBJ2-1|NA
TGTGCCAGCAGCCAAGAACTGATTCCGTACAATGAGCAGTTCTTC
CASSQELIPYNEQFF
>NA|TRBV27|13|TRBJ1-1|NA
TGTGCCAGCAGCTTTAGGGAGGGGGCTGAAGCTTTCTTT
CASSFREGAEAFF
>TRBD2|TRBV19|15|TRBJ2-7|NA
TGTGCCAGTAGTCCCGGGACTAGCGGCCCCTACGAGCAGTACTTC
CASSPGTSGPYEQYF
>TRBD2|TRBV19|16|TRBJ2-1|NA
TGTGCCAGTAGTATAATGACTAGCGGGCGAGGGGATGAGCAGTTCTTC
CASSIMTSGRGDEQFF
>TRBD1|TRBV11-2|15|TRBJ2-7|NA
TGTGCCAGCAGCCATTTCGGGACAGGAGCCTACGAGCAGTACTTC
CASSHFGTGAYEQYF
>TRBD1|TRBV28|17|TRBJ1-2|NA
TGTGCCAGCAGCCACTCCCCTGGACAGGGTTTGGACTATGGCTACACCTTC
CASSHSPGQGLDYGYTF
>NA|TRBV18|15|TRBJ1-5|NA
TGTGCCAGCTCACAAACCAGGGGTGGCAATCAGCCCCAGCATTTT
CASSQTRGGNQPQHF
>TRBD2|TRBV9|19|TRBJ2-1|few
TGTGCCAGCAGCGTAGGTTGGACTAGCGGGCTTTACTACTACAATGAGCAGTTCTTC
CASSVGWTSGLYYYNEQFF
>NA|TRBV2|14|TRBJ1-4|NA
TGTGCCAGCAGTGAGGGAGCAACTAATGAAAAACTGTTTTTT
CASSEGATNEKLFF
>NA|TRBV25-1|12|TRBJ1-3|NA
TGTGCCAGCAGTAGCCAGGGGATTGCCATATATTTT
CASSSQGIAIYF
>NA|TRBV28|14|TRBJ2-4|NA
TGTGCCACCGGAGATGATTTATCCAAAAACATTCAGTACTTC
CATGDDLSKNIQYF
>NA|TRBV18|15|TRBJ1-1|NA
TGTGCCAGCTCACCAGAGGAGGGGATGAACACTGAAGCTTTCTTT
CASSPEEGMNTEAFF
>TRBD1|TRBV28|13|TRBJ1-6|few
TGTGCCAGCCGGACAGGGCCCAATTCACCCCTCCACTTT
CASRTGPNSPLHF
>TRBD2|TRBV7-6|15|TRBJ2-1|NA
TGTGCCAGCAGCGACGGGGGTAGCGGGAGCCTCGAGCAGTTCTTC
CASSDGGSGSLEQFF
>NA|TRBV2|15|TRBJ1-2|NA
TGTGCCAGCATGCGGGGCCTTTCGGCGGGCTATGGCTACACCTTC
CASMRGLSAGYGYTF
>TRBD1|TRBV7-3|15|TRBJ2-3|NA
TGTGCCAGCAGCTTAAGGGGACAGGGGACAGATACGCAGTATTTT
CASSLRGQGTDTQYF
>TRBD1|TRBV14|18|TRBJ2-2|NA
TGTGCCAGCACCCAACTTTCAGGGGGTCCCGCGAACACCGGGGAGCTGTTTTTT
CASTQLSGGPANTGELFF
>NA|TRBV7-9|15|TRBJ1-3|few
TGTGCCAGCAGCTTACCTTCAGGGGTCGGAAACACCATATATTTT
CASSLPSGVGNTIYF
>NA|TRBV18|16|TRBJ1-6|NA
TGTGCCAGCTCACCACCGATGCAGTCCGATCATTCACCCCTCCACTTT
CASSPPMQSDHSPLHF
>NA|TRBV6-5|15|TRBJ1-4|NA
TGTGCCAGCAGTTCGAGCGGAGGGCTTAATGAAAAACTGTTTTTT
CASSSSGGLNEKLFF
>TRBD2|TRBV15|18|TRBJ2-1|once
TGTGCCACCAGCAGAGAACTAGCGGGAGAAGGTCCCTACAATGAGCAGTTCTTC
CATSRELAGEGPYNEQFF
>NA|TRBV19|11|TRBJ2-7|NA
TGTGCCAGTAGGAGCTTTGACGAGCAGTACTTC
CASRSFDEQYF
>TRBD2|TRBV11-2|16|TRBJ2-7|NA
TGTGCCAGCAGCTTATTGCGACTAGCGGGAGTTGACGAGCAGTACTTC
CASSLLRLAGVDEQYF
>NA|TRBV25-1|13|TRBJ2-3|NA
TGTGCCAGCAGGAAACTTACCACAGATACGCAGTATTTT
CASRKLTTDTQYF
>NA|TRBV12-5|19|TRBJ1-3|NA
TGTGCTAGTGGTTTGGCCCAAACACCGAAAGCGCCCGCTGGAAACACCATATATTTT
CASGLAQTPKAPAGNTIYF
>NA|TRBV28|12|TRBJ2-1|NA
TGTGCCAGCAGTTTTCGCGGGAACGAGCAGTTCTTC
CASSFRGNEQFF
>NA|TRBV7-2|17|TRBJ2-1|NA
TGTGCCAGCAGCCTCATAATGTCCCACAGGGATGGAAATGAGCAGTTCTTC
CASSLIMSHRDGNEQFF
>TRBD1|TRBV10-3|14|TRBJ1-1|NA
TGTGCCATCAGTGTAGGGACAGGGGAAACTGAAGCTTTCTTT
CAISVGTGETEAFF
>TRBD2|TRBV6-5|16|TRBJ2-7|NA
TGTGCCAGCAGTTACTCGAACGGACTAGCGGGAGAGGCGCAGTACTTC
CASSYSNGLAGEAQYF
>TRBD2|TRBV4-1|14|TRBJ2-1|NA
TGCGCCAGCAGCCATCCGGGACTAGCAGTTGAGCAGTTCTTC
CASSHPGLAVEQFF
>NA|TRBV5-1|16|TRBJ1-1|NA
TGCGCCAGCAGCAGTGGACAAGGGGATGGTGTCACTGAAGCTTTCTTT
CASSSGQGDGVTEAFF
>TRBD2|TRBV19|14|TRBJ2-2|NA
TGTGCCAGTAGGCCGACTAGCGGGACGGGGGAGCTGTTTTTT
CASRPTSGTGELFF
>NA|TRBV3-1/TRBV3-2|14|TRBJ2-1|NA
TGTGCCAGCAGCCAAGAAATCGGGGGAAATGAGCAGTTCTTC
CASSQEIGGNEQFF
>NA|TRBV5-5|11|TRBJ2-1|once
TGTGCCAGCAGCTTATACGAGGAGCAGTTCTTC
CASSLYEEQFF
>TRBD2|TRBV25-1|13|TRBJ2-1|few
TGTGCCAGCAACAAGCGGGAGCACAATGAGCAGTTCTTC
CASNKREHNEQFF